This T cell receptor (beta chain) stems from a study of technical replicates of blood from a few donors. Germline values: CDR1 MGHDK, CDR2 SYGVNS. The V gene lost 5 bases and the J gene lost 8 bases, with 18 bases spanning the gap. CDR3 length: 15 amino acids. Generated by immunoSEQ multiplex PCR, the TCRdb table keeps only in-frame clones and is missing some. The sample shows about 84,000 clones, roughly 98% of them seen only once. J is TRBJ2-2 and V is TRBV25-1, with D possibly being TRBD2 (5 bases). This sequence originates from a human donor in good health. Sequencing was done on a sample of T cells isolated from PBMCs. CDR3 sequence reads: CASSLTTTRTGELFF. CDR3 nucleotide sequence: TGTGCCAGCAGTCTAACGACTACCCGGACTGGGGAGCTGTTTTTT.